The present T cell receptor beta chain was sequenced within a study of OX40 agonist ivuxolimab in advanced cancers. Regarding the study in general: Ivuxolimab, which targeted the costimulatory receptor OX40 (CD134), was an agonistic, fully human IgG2 monoclonal antibody. Intravenous ivuxolimab was administered to patients every 2 weeks at six dose levels: 0.01, 0.1, 0.3, 1.5, 3 and 10 mg/kg. Among the 50 to 55 dose-escalation patients, approximately 20 had hepatocellular carcinoma, 15 or so melanoma, 9 renal cell carcinoma and 9 head and neck cancer. In the dose-escalation cohort, more than 75% of patients were male, and the mean age was roughly 60 years, with a range of roughly 23 to 85. Prior anti-PD-1, anti-PD-L1 or anti-CTLA-4 therapy was permitted, and roughly two fifths of dose-escalation patients had received checkpoint inhibitors. Partial responses occurred in three dose-escalation patients, of whom one had hepatocellular carcinoma and two had cutaneous melanoma. Peripheral TCRbeta sequencing was intended to test whether TCR sequence diversity was altered and clonal T-cell expansion was caused by ivuxolimab. The monotherapy dose-escalation portion (N ≈ 52 patients) of the phase I ivuxolimab trial is reported in the paper.

The research as a whole found: After ivuxolimab, expanded clones were on average more numerous among CD8+ T cells than among CD4+ T cells. Low levels of normalized T-cell clonal expansion were also seen in some patients who did not respond. At doses of 0.1 to 3.0 mg/kg, clonal expansion of both CD4+ and CD8+ T cells in blood was seen between baseline and week 6. In the 0.1-3.0 mg/kg groups, partial responders had among the lowest normalized peripheral clonal expansion, particularly in CD8+ T cells. Which antigens the clonally expanded peripheral T cells were specific for was not determined.

Patients with autoimmune disease history or receiving systemic immunosuppression were excluded from the trial. Peripheral blood for TCR sequencing was collected from all dose cohorts at baseline, on cycle 4 day 1, and on cycle 7 day 1. Samples came from an open-label, multicenter, first-in-human phase I dose-escalation trial of ivuxolimab. Adults with locally advanced or metastatic melanoma, renal cell carcinoma, hepatocellular carcinoma or head and neck squamous cell carcinoma were enrolled in the trial. Before TCR sequencing, CD4+ and CD8+ T cells were separately sorted from peripheral blood. The junction shows trimming of 6 bases on V and 11 bases on J, and the gene matches do not reach 14 bases of it. Per the germline V gene (reference sequence), WNHNN is the CDR1 and SYGVQD is the CDR2. From cysteine to phenylalanine, the CDR3 is 14 amino acids long. Here the CDR3 DNA is all that survives: 42 bases in frame from base 1.

About this clone itself: Its antigen target is currently unknown. No per-base quality is available; no much larger clone lies one base away.

Genomic DNA was extracted from sorted cells for sequencing of the TCRbeta CDR3 region. TCRbeta CDR3 regions were sequenced using the immunoSEQ Assay. This is the immuneACCESS table as TCRdb keeps it, with only in-frame sequences that have V and J called. A part of the clones is gone; compared with another copy, unresolved V genes explain less than half, and the rest is unexplained. A total of about 69,000 clones appear in this sample, about 89% of them only once. Together, the top ten hold 0.25% to 0.35% of the sample. The chain is made from TRBV10-1 and TRBJ2-5, with TRBD1 identical over 8 junction bases. The clonotype originates from an adult with an advanced solid tumor such as melanoma, head and neck, liver or kidney cancer. The sequenced sample was CD4+ or CD8+ T cells sorted from blood, obtained in a trial of the OX40 agonist ivuxolimab. The CDR3 corresponds to CASSTGTGGLKQYF. The nucleotide sequence is given as TGCGCCAGCAGCACCGGGACAGGAGGGCTTAAGCAGTACTTC.